This T cell receptor beta chain is from a study of control samples from healthy donors and cancer patients (dated by TCRdb to about 2020). The library was generated by the immunoSEQ multiplex PCR assay. TCRdb holds this immuneACCESS table with in-frame rearrangements only. Some clones are missing; in checked studies, unresolved V genes explain under half, and the rest has no known cause. For this sample there are 100,000 to 120,000 clones; roughly 80% appear just once. The ten largest make up less than 15% of the sample. In regard to this clone: Its antigen is not yet known. Base qualities are not recorded, but no much larger clone differs from it by a single base.

Deletion took 4 bases off V and 0 bases off J, with a span of 5 bases between the germline ends. CDR1 MRHNA and CDR2 SNTAGT are derived from the germline V gene. Reading from cysteine to phenylalanine, the CDR3 counts 13 amino acids. Just the 39-base CDR3 DNA is kept, in frame starting at base 1. Sequencing was done on a sample of blood. The receptor comes from a woman aged 50 to 65 in good health. Here the chain combines TRBV6-4 and TRBJ2-3, with no D gene named confidently. The DNA sequence follows: TGTGCCAGCAGTGGTGACAGCACAGATACGCAGTATTTT. This translates into CASSGDSTDTQYF.